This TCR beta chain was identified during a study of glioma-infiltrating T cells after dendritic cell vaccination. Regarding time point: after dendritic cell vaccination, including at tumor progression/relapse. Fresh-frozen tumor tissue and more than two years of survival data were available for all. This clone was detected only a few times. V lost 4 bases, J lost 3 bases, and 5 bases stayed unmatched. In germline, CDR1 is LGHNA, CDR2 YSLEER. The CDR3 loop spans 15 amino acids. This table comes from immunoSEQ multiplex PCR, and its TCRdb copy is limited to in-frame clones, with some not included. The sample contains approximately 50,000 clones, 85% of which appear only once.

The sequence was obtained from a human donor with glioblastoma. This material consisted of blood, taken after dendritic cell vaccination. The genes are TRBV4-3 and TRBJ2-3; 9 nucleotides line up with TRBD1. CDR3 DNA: TGCGCCAGCAGCCCACGGGACAGGGCAACAGATACGCAGTATTTT. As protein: CASSPRDRATDTQYF.